The entry that follows covers one T cell receptor (beta chain) sequence. Its antigen remains unidentified. This record belongs to a study of cytomegalovirus exposure and HLA in healthy donors. About the research overall: Earlier results showed 120 million or so unique TCR beta sequences derived from approximately 170 million T cells.

Study-wide results and caveats: TCR beta sequences reportedly predicted the HLA-A and HLA-B alleles of most subjects accurately.

Per the germline V gene, CDR1 is SEHNR and CDR2 is FQNEAQ (reference sequence). This CDR3 is built from 15 residues. The V and J ends lost 5 bases and 4 bases, in that order; junction bases with no gene match: 5. The PCR used 60 Vbeta and 13 Jbeta primers. TCRdb's table, derived via immunoSEQ multiplex PCR, lists solely in-frame clones and lacks some. In the table there are under 80,000 clones, roughly 75% of which are singletons. The specimen sequenced was PBMCs. The V and J genes are TRBV7-9 and TRBJ2-1; 10 bases are shared with TRBD2. The source of this sequence is a woman aged 25 to 39 in good health and CMV-seronegative. Written as DNA, the CDR3 is TGTGCCAGCAGCCCTCTAGCGGGAGATTACAATGAGCAGTTCTTC. Protein product: CASSPLAGDYNEQFF.